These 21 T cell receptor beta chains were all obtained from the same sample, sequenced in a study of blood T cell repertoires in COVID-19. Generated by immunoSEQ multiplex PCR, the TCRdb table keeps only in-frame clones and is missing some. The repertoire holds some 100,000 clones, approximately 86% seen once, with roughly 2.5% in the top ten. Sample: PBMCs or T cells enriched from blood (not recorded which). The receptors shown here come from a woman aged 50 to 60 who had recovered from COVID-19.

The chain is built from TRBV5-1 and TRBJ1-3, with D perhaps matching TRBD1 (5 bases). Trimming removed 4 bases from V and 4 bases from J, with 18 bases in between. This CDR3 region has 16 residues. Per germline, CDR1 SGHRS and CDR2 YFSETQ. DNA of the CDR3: TGCGCCAGCAGCCCATTAGCAGGGCTCGGCGGAAACACCATATATTTT. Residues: CASSPLAGLGGNTIYF. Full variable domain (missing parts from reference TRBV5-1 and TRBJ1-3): KAGVTQTPRYLIKTRGQQVTLSCSPISGHRSVSWYQQTPGQGLQFLFEYFSETQRNKGNFPGRFSGRQFSNSRSEMNVSTLELGDSALYLCASSPLAGLGGNTIYFGEGSWLTVV.

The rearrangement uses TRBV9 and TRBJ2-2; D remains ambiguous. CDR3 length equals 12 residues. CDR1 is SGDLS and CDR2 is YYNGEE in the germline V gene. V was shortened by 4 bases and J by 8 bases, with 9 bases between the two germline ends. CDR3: CASSIEAGELFF. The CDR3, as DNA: TGTGCCAGCAGCATAGAAGCTGGGGAGCTGTTTTTT.

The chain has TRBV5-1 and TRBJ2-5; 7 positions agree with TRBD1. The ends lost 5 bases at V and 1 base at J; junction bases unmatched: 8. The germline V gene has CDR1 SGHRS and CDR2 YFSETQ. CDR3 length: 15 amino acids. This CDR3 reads CASSGMGQIQETQYF. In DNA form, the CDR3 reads TGCGCCAGCAGTGGGATGGGACAGATCCAAGAGACCCAGTACTTC.

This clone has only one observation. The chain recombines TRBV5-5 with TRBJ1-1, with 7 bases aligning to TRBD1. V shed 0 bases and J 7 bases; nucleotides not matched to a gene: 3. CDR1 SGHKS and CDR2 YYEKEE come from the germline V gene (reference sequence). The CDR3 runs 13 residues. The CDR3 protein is CASSLGPGGEAFF. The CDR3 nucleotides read TGTGCCAGCAGCTTGGGTCCAGGGGGTGAAGCTTTCTTT.

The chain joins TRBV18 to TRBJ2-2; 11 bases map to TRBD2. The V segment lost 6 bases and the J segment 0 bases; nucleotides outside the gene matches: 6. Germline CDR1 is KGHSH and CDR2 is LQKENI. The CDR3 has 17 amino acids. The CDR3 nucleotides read TGTGCCAGCTCGCGGACTAGCGGGTCCCCGAACACCGGGGAGCTGTTTTTT. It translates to CASSRTSGSPNTGELFF.

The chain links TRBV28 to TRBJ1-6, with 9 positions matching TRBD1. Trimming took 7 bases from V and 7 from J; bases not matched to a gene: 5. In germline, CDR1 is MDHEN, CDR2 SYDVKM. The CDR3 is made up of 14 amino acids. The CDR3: CASTTGGANSPLHF. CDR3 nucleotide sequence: TGTGCCAGCACAACAGGGGGCGCAAATTCACCCCTCCACTTT. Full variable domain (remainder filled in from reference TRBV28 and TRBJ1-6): DVKVTQSSRYLVKRTGEKVFLECVQDMDHENMFWYRQDPGLGLRLIYFSYDVKMKEKGDIPEGYSVSREKKERFSLILESASTNQTSMYLCASTTGGANSPLHFGNGTRLTVT.

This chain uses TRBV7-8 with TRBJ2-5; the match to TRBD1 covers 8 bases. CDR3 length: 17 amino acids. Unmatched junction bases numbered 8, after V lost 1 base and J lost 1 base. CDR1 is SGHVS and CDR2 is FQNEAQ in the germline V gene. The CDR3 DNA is TGTGCCAGCAGCTTAGTCGGACAGGGATTCATCCAAGAGACCCAGTACTTC. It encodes CASSLVGQGFIQETQYF.

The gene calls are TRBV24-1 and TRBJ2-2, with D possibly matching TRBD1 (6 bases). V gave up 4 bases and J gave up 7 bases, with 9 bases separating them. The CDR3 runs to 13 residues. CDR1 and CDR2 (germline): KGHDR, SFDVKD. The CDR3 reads CATSDAGVGELFF. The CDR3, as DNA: TGTGCCACCAGTGACGCAGGGGTCGGGGAGCTGTTTTTT.

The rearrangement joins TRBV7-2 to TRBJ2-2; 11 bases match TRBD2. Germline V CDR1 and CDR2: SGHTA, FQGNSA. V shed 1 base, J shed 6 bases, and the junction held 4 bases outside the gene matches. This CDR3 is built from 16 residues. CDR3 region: CASSLGGSGGAGELFF. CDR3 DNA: TGTGCCAGCAGCTTAGGTGGTAGCGGGGGGGCCGGGGAGCTGTTTTTT. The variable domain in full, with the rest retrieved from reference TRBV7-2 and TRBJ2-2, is GAGVSQSPSNKVTEKGKDVELRCDPISGHTALYWYRQSLGQGLEFLIYFQGNSAPDKSGLPSDRFSAERTGGSVSTLTIQRTQQEDSAVYLCASSLGGSGGAGELFFGEGSRLTVL.

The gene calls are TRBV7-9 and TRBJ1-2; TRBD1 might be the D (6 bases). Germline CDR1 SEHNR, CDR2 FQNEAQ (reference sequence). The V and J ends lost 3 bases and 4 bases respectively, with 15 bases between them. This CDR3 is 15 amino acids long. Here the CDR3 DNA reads TGTGCCAGCAGCTTTTCCGGGGGGCGCACCTATGGCTACACCTTC. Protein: CASSFSGGRTYGYTF.

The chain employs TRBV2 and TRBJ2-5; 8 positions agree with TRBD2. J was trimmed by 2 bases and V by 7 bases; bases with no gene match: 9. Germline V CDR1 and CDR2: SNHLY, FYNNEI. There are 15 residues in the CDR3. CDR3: CASMGQRGIQETQYF. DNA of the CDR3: TGTGCCAGCATGGGCCAGCGGGGGATACAAGAGACCCAGTACTTC.

In nucleotides, the CDR3 is TGTGCCAGCAGTGGGCGGGAGTTTTATAACACCGGGGAGCTGTTTTTT. Translated: CASSGREFYNTGELFF. The V call is TRBV2, the J call TRBJ2-2, with 7 positions matching TRBD2. J lost 2 bases, V lost 4 bases, and 7 bases had no gene match. Germline V gives CDR1 SNHLY, CDR2 FYNNEI. This CDR3 is built from 16 residues.

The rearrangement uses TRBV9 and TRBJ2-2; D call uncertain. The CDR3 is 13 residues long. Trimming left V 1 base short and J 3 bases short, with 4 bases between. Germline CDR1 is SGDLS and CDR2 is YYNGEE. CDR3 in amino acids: CASSVRYTGELFF. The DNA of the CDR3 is TGTGCCAGCAGCGTACGGTACACCGGGGAGCTGTTTTTT.

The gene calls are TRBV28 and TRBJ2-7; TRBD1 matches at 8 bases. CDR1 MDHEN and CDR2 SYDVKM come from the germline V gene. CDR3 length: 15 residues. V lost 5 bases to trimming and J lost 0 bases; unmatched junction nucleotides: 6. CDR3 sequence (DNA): TGTGCCAGCAGTCAGGACAGGGAAGACTCCTACGAGCAGTACTTC. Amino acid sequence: CASSQDREDSYEQYF.

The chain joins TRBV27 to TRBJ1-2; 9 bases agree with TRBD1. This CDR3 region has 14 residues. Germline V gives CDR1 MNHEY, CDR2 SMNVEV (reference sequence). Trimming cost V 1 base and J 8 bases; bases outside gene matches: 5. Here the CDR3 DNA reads TGTGCCAGCAGTTTATATCGAACAGGGGGCGGCTACACCTTC. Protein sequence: CASSLYRTGGGYTF.

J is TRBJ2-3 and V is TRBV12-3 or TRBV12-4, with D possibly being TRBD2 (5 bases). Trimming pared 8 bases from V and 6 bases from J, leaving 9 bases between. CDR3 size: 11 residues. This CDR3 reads CASRGRDTQYF. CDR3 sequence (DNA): TGTGCCAGCCGGGGTCGGGATACGCAGTATTTT.

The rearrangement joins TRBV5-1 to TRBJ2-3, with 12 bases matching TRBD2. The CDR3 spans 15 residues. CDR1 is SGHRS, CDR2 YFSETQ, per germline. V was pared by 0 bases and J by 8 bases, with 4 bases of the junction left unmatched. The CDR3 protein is CASSLELAGGSTQYF. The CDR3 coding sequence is TGCGCCAGCAGCTTGGAACTAGCGGGGGGAAGTACGCAGTATTTT.

The CDR3 bases are TGCGCCAGCAGCCCGGGACAGGGAAACTACGAGCAGTACTTC. Its translation is CASSPGQGNYEQYF. The chain uses TRBV4-1 and TRBJ2-7; 9 bases align to TRBD1. This CDR3 is 14 amino acids long. V was pared by 4 bases and J by 3 bases, with 4 bases of the junction left unmatched. Germline V gene sequence: CDR1 MGHRA, CDR2 YSYEKL.

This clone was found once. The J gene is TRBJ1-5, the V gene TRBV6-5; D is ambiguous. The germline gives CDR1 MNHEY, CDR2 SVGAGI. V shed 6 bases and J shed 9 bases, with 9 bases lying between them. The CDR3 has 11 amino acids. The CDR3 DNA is TGTGCCAGCAGACGGTCTGGGCCCCAGCATTTT. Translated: CASRRSGPQHF.

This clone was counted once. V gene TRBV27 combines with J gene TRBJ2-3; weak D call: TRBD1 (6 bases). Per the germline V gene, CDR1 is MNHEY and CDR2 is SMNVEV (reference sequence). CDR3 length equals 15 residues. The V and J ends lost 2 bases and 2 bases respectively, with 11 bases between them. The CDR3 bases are TGTGCCAGCAGTTTACAGGGGCTACCCACAGATACGCAGTATTTT. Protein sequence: CASSLQGLPTDTQYF.

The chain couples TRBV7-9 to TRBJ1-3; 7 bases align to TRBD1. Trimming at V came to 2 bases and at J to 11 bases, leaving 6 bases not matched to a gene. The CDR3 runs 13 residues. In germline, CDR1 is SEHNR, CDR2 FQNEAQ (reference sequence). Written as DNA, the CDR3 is TGTGCCAGCAGCTTAAAGGGGGCAGGGGCCATATATTTT. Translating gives CASSLKGAGAIYF.